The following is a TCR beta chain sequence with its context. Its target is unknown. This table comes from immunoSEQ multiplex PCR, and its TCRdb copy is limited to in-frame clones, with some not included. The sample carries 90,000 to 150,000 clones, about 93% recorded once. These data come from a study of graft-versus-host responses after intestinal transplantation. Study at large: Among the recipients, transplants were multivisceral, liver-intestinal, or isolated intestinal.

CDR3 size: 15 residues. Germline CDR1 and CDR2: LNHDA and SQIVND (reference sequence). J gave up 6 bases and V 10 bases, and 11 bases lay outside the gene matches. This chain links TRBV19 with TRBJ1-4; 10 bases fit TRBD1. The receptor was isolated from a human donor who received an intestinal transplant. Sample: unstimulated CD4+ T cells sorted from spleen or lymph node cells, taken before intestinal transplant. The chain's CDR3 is CATTSTGTGDEKLFF. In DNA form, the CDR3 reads TGTGCCACAACCTCAACCGGGACAGGGGATGAAAAACTGTTTTTT.